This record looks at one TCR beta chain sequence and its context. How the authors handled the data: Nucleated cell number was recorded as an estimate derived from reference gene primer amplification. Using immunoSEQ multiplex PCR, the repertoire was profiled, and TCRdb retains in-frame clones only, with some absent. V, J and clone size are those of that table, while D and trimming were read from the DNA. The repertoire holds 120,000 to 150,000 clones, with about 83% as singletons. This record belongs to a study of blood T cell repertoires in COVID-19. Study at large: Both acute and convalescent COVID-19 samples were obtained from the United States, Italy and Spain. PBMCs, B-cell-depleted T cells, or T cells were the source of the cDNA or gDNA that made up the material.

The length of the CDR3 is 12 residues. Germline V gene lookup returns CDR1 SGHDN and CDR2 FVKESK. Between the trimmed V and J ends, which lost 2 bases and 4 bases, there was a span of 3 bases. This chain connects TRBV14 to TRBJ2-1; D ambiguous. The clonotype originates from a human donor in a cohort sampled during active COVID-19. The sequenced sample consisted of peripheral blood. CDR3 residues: CASSQQYNEQFF. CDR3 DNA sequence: TGTGCCAGCAGCCAACAATACAATGAGCAGTTCTTC.